A single sample is the source of the 17 T cell receptor beta chains below, sequenced in a study of blood T cells in healthy people across ages. PCR was performed a second time for 7 to 11 cycles using a sample-barcoded 5' primer and a J-beta primer mix. TCRdb re-called the 5' RACE reads with MiXCR, one entry per CDR3 protein. The sample holds roughly 1.9 million distinct CDR3 sequences; around 40% are singletons and the top ten take about 23%. The sequenced material came from blood. Every receptor here comes from a human donor in good health.

This clonotype was recorded only once. V and J are TRBV3-1 and TRBJ2-6; possibly TRBD1 or TRBD2 for D (6 bases each). V was trimmed by 4 bases and J by 2 bases, leaving 12 bases between them. CDR1 is LGHDT and CDR2 is YNNKEL in the germline V gene (reference sequence). This CDR3 region has 16 residues. CDR3: CASSLRRGAGANVLTF. The DNA of the CDR3 is TGTGCCAGCAGCCTCCGGAGGGGGGCTGGGGCCAACGTCCTGACTTTC.

This clonotype was observed a few times. The junction differs from germline at one of its ends, possibly a read error. The chain couples TRBV7-2 to TRBJ2-4, with no clear D. The J call is uncertain, as TRBJ2-7 better fits the DNA end. Germline V gene data show CDR1 as SGHTA and CDR2 as FQGNSA. The CDR3 runs 13 residues. The CDR3 is CASSLTERYEQYF. The DNA for the CDR3 is TGTGCCAGTAGCTTAACAGAGAGATACGAGCAGTACTTC.

This clonotype was recorded at least ten times. In nucleotides, the CDR3 is TGTGCCAGCAGCCCCGGGACAGGGTTCGAGCAGTACTTC. This gives the protein CASSPGTGFEQYF. The V and J genes are TRBV7-8 and TRBJ2-7; 9 bases align to TRBD1. The CDR3 extends over 13 amino acids. The germline CDR1 and CDR2 sequences are SGHVS and FQNEAQ. Germline trimming cut 5 bases from V and 6 bases from J; bases unmatched to any gene: 5.

V and J are TRBV6-5 and TRBJ2-1; D unclear. Trimming removed 7 bases at V and 4 bases at J, with 14 bases between. The CDR3 is made up of 14 amino acids. CDR1 is MNHEY and CDR2 is SVGAGI in the germline V gene. In DNA, the CDR3 is TGTGCCAGCACCACCAACCCTCCTTACAATGAGCAGTTCTTC. This encodes CASTTNPPYNEQFF.

The V call is TRBV6-4, the J call TRBJ1-1; D is unclear. Germline V gene sequence: CDR1 MRHNA, CDR2 SNTAGT. The CDR3 loop spans 9 amino acids. Trimming took off 11 bases at V and 6 bases at J, with 7 bases between the two ends. The CDR3 coding sequence is TGTGCCGGTGAGCCTGAAGCTTTCTTT. It yields the protein CAGEPEAFF.

The gene calls are TRBV29-1 and TRBJ2-7; D call uncertain. The CDR3 length is 14 residues. Per germline, CDR1 SQVTM and CDR2 ANQGSEA. V was clipped by 5 bases and J by 0 bases, with 14 bases between them. The CDR3 DNA sequence: TGCAGCGTTCCCCTGGATGGGCCCTCCTACGAGCAGTACTTC. Translated, it gives CSVPLDGPSYEQYF.

This clonotype showed up just a few times. The CDR3 reads CASSEVPAGANNEQFF. CDR3 nucleotides: TGTGCCAGCAGTGAAGTCCCAGCGGGGGCCAACAATGAGCAGTTCTTC. The chain uses TRBV6-1 and TRBJ2-1; 8 positions agree with TRBD2. The J segment lost 5 bases and the V segment lost 1 base, leaving 7 bases of the junction unmatched. This CDR3 region has 16 residues. CDR1 is MNHNS, CDR2 SASEGT, per germline.

The J gene is TRBJ1-5, the V gene TRBV6-1; TRBD1 might be the D (5 bases). Per the germline V gene, CDR1 is MNHNS and CDR2 is SASEGT. CDR3 length: 14 amino acids. The V gene lost 4 bases and the J gene lost 7 bases, with 14 bases spanning the gap. The CDR3 protein is CASSVDRGSQPQHF. CDR3 nucleotides: TGTGCCAGCAGTGTTGACAGAGGATCACAGCCCCAGCATTTT.

Points on this clonotype: Sequence at one end of the junction differs from germline and may be a read error. The genes are TRBV7-7 and TRBJ2-2, with 8 bases matching TRBD2. Per germline, CDR1 SSHAT and CDR2 FNYEAQ (reference sequence). This CDR3 contains 13 residues. CDR3 sequence reads: CASSRRGEGELFF. In nucleotides, the CDR3 is TGTGCTAGCAGTCGGCGGGGGGAAGGGGAGCTGTTTTTT.

This clonotype was seen only a few times. This sequence joins TRBV2 and TRBJ1-2; the match to TRBD1 covers 7 bases. After removal of 4 bases from V and 4 bases from J, the junction contained 3 bases not matched to a gene. The CDR3 extends over 13 amino acids. Germline CDR1 SNHLY, CDR2 FYNNEI. The CDR3 coding sequence is TGTGCCAGCAGTGGGGACAGCGTCTATGGCTACACCTTC. Translation gives CASSGDSVYGYTF.

This clonotype was picked up a small number of times. This rearrangement joins TRBV20-1 to TRBJ2-7; the D gene could be TRBD1 or TRBD2 (5 bases each). Germline V lookup: CDR1 DFQATT, CDR2 SNEGSKA (reference sequence). The ends were cut back, 6 bases at V and 0 bases at J, with 12 bases in the middle. The CDR3 totals 13 residues. This CDR3 is CSAHRDDSYEQYF. CDR3 in DNA: TGCAGTGCACACCGGGACGACTCCTACGAGCAGTACTTC.

This clonotype was seen only a few times. The chain recombines TRBV29-1 with TRBJ2-7; D is uncertain. Trimming took off 1 base at V and 3 bases at J, with 7 bases between the two ends. The V gene's germline CDR1 is SQVTM and CDR2 ANQGSEA. This CDR3 contains 12 residues. CDR3 protein: CSVEVHRYEQYF. CDR3 nucleotide sequence: TGCAGCGTTGAAGTACACCGCTACGAGCAGTACTTC.

This clonotype was seen more than once but under ten times. The V and J genes are TRBV20-1 and TRBJ1-2; the match to TRBD1 covers 7 bases. V lost 1 base to trimming and J lost 0 bases; unmatched junction nucleotides: 5. The CDR3 totals 15 residues. CDR1 DFQATT and CDR2 SNEGSKA come from the germline V gene (reference sequence). CDR3 residues: CSARGSGGANYGYTF. The CDR3 bases are TGCAGTGCTAGAGGATCAGGGGGGGCTAACTATGGCTACACCTTC.

The chain joins TRBV3-1 to TRBJ2-4, with 8 bases aligning to TRBD1. Judging by the DNA end, TRBJ2-5 fits better; the J call may be wrong. The CDR3 has 15 residues. Germline CDR1 and CDR2: LGHDT and YNNKEL (reference sequence). CDR3 loop: CASSQTTGAGETQYF. DNA of the CDR3: TGTGCCAGCAGCCAAACGACAGGGGCCGGCGAGACCCAGTACTTC.

CDR3 sequence: CASGVGAGGYTF. The DNA of the CDR3 is TGTGCCAGCGGAGTAGGGGCTGGTGGCTACACCTTC. J is TRBJ1-2 and V is TRBV2; D is possibly TRBD1 (5 bases). The CDR3 consists of 12 residues. The ends were cut back, 8 bases at V and 7 bases at J, with 14 bases in the middle. Germline CDR1 and CDR2: SNHLY and FYNNEI.

The chain combines TRBV3-1 with TRBJ1-4, with no clear D. Looked up from germline, CDR1 is LGHDT and CDR2 is YNNKEL (reference sequence). The CDR3 is 16 residues long. V dropped 3 bases and J dropped 0 bases, with 11 bases sitting between them. The CDR3 sequence: CASSQWHTPTNEKLFF. The CDR3 nucleotides read TGTGCCAGCAGCCAGTGGCATACCCCAACTAATGAAAAACTGTTTTTT.

The chain links TRBV6-5 to TRBJ2-7; a weak D match, TRBD1 (5 bases). The V gene lost 2 bases and the J gene lost 0 bases, with 17 bases spanning the gap. The CDR3 runs to 17 residues. Germline V CDR1 and CDR2: MNHEY, SVGAGI. CDR3 loop: CASSYGFKGSSSYEQYF. For the CDR3, the DNA is TGTGCCAGCAGTTACGGTTTTAAGGGGTCGAGCTCCTACGAGCAGTACTTC.